The source of this TCR beta chain is a study of T cell responses to AZD1222 COVID-19 vaccine. Study-wide results and limits: Targets within unmutated variant regions were reportedly found for nearly half of spike-specific TCRs. Females made up more of the donors, who were largely white British, and clonal diversity may have come out too low. Regions 160-218 and 743-854 dominated among vaccine-associated CD4 TCRs spanning spike.

V was trimmed by 1 base and J by 5 bases, leaving 2 bases between them. The CDR3 is made up of 11 amino acids. Germline values: CDR1 LGHNT, CDR2 FRNRAP. Comments on this clone: Antigen unknown.

Data came from immunoSEQ multiplex PCR; TCRdb stores just in-frame clones and leaves some out. The sample lists about 170,000 clones; 93% were seen once. The clonotype comes from an adult in good health. The input for sequencing was peripheral blood, taken on day 0 of AZD1222 vaccination. The V call is TRBV12-5, the J call TRBJ1-1; D unresolved. CDR3 amino acids: CASGLGTEAFF. The DNA for the CDR3 is TGTGCTAGTGGTTTGGGAACTGAAGCTTTCTTT.